The 22 T cell receptor beta chains below were found in one sample sequenced in a study of tumor T cells in aggressive B-cell lymphoma. Produced via immunoSEQ multiplex PCR; TCRdb's table is partial and in-frame only. Of about 9,000 clones in the sample, approximately 81% were seen once. The specimen was tumor tissue. Receptors originate from an adult with diffuse large B cell lymphoma.

This sequence joins TRBV11-2 and TRBJ1-1, with 9 bases identical to TRBD1. CDR1 is SGHAT, CDR2 FQNNGV, per germline. The V gene end was trimmed by 0 bases and the J gene end by 2 bases; junction bases not matched to a gene: 13. The CDR3 length is 19 residues. The CDR3 DNA follows: TGTGCCAGCAGCTTAGACCTCACCGGGACAGGGACCTTAAACACTGAAGCTTTCTTT. Protein sequence: CASSLDLTGTGTLNTEAFF.

The chain employs TRBV7-2 and TRBJ2-7, with D possibly being TRBD1 (5 bases). Germline lookup yields CDR1 SGHTA and CDR2 FQGNSA. Trimming cost V 4 bases and J 3 bases, with 16 bases left between them. The CDR3 covers 15 residues. CDR3 region: CASSWAGQGGYEQYF. In nucleotides, the CDR3 is TGTGCCAGCAGCTGGGCCGGGCAGGGTGGCTACGAGCAGTACTTC.

The chain links TRBV7-2 to TRBJ1-1, with a possible D match to TRBD1 (5 bases). From germline, CDR1 is SGHTA and CDR2 FQGNSA. The ends were cut back, 1 base at V and 4 bases at J, with 7 bases in the middle. The CDR3 extends over 13 amino acids. In nucleotides, the CDR3 is TGTGCCAGCAGCTTAGACAGGCGCACTGAAGCTTTCTTT. It is translated as CASSLDRRTEAFF.

J is TRBJ1-1 and V is TRBV28, with D possibly matching TRBD1 (5 bases). CDR1 is MDHEN, CDR2 SYDVKM, per germline. CDR3 length: 13 amino acids. V lost 6 bases, J lost 3 bases, and 11 bases lay in between. The CDR3 region has the DNA TGTGCCAGCAGGTCAGGGAAGGACACTGAAGCTTTCTTT. Its translation: CASRSGKDTEAFF.

The rearrangement joins TRBV7-3 to TRBJ2-3, with TRBD2 matching 16 bases. This CDR3 has 16 residues. Trimming removed 5 bases from V and 4 bases from J; junction bases left unmatched: 3. Germline V gene sequence: CDR1 SGHTA, CDR2 FQGTGA. The CDR3 bases are TGTGCCAGCAGCCGTGGGACTAGCGGGGGGGCAGATACGCAGTATTTT. Translating it yields CASSRGTSGGADTQYF.

The V gene is TRBV28, the J gene TRBJ1-2; 8 nucleotides align to TRBD1. The CDR3 totals 11 residues. Germline-derived CDR1 and CDR2 are MDHEN and SYDVKM. The junction had 1 base not matched to a gene; V was cut back by 6 bases and J by 7 bases. The CDR3 region is CASRTGVGYTF. CDR3 nucleotides: TGTGCCAGCAGGACAGGGGTTGGCTACACCTTC.

This clone is a singleton in its sample. V gene TRBV5-6 combines with J gene TRBJ2-5; TRBD2 matches 9 bases. The trim removed 0 bases at V and 0 bases at J, leaving 12 bases unmatched. Per the germline V gene, CDR1 is SGHDT and CDR2 is YYEEEE. CDR3 length: 19 amino acids. DNA for the CDR3: TGTGCCAGCAGCTTGGGCCCTCCCGAGGCGGGGGGGTACCAAGAGACCCAGTACTTC. Encoded protein: CASSLGPPEAGGYQETQYF.

V usage is TRBV4-3 and J usage is TRBJ2-7; tentative D call: TRBD2 (7 bases). The CDR3 is 16 amino acids. Germline-derived CDR1 and CDR2 are LGHNA and YSLEER. Trimming removed 4 bases from V and 0 bases from J, with 16 bases in between. The CDR3 nucleotides read TGCGCCAGCAGCCCCTTTGGGGGGGGGCTCTCCTACGAGCAGTACTTC. It specifies CASSPFGGGLSYEQYF.

The rearrangement joins TRBV5-1 to TRBJ1-6; a weak D match, TRBD1 (6 bases). Germline V CDR1 and CDR2: SGHRS, YFSETQ. This CDR3 contains 15 residues. The V end lost 4 bases, the J end lost 6 bases, and 14 bases lay between the germline ends. The CDR3 spells CASSGTSTSNSPLHF. The CDR3 bases are TGCGCCAGCAGCGGGACATCCACATCTAATTCACCCCTCCACTTT. Filled out from reference TRBV5-1 and TRBJ1-6, the complete variable domain reads KAGVTQTPRYLIKTRGQQVTLSCSPISGHRSVSWYQQTPGQGLQFLFEYFSETQRNKGNFPGRFSGRQFSNSRSEMNVSTLELGDSALYLCASSGTSTSNSPLHFGNGTRLTVT.

The chain joins TRBV10-2 to TRBJ2-3, with D perhaps matching TRBD2 (6 bases). The germline V gene encodes CDR1 WSHSY and CDR2 SAAADI. The CDR3 consists of 13 residues. Trimming removed 4 bases from V and 4 bases from J, with 9 bases in between. The CDR3 sequence is CASSVGGPDTQYF. The CDR3 DNA reads TGCGCCAGCAGTGTCGGGGGACCAGATACGCAGTATTTT.

J is TRBJ1-1 and V is TRBV6-5; 10 nucleotides match TRBD1. This CDR3 spans 15 amino acids. The V segment lost 6 bases and the J segment 5 bases; nucleotides outside the gene matches: 9. Germline values: CDR1 MNHEY, CDR2 SVGAGI. CDR3 sequence reads: CASSGTGARDTEAFF. The CDR3, as DNA: TGTGCCAGCAGCGGGACAGGGGCGCGGGATACTGAAGCTTTCTTT.

V and J are TRBV30 and TRBJ2-3, with 9 bases identical to TRBD2. The J segment lost 8 bases and the V segment lost 1 base, leaving 10 bases of the junction unmatched. Germline CDR1 is GTSNPN and CDR2 is SVGIG (reference sequence). The CDR3 has 15 amino acids. CDR3 in DNA: TGTGCCTGGAGTGAGGGTGGCGGGGGGGCCAGTACGCAGTATTTT. It yields the protein CAWSEGGGGASTQYF.

This clone was found a few times. The chain has TRBV10-3 and TRBJ1-4; 7 nucleotides line up with TRBD1. Unmatched junction bases numbered 6, after V lost 3 bases and J lost 5 bases. The germline V gene has CDR1 ENHRY and CDR2 SYGVKD. The CDR3 length is 15 residues. As DNA, the CDR3 is TGTGCCATCAGTGAATCCACAGGGGAGAATGAAAAACTGTTTTTT. Translation: CAISESTGENEKLFF.

The chain combines TRBV5-6 with TRBJ2-3; no firm D call. There are 16 residues in the CDR3. The germline V gene has CDR1 SGHDT and CDR2 YYEEEE. The ends were cut back, 0 bases at V and 1 base at J, with 12 bases in the middle. CDR3 nucleotide sequence: TGTGCCAGCAGCTTGGTAGGTGTGAGCGGCACAGATACGCAGTATTTT. Its translation is CASSLVGVSGTDTQYF.

The chain combines TRBV29-1 with TRBJ1-1; possibly TRBD1 for D (5 bases). Germline V gene lookup returns CDR1 SQVTM and CDR2 ANQGSEA. CDR3 size: 14 residues. Trimming cost V 6 bases and J 0 bases, with 14 bases left between them. The CDR3 DNA follows: TGCAGCGTAATCCGGGGAGGGGTGAACACTGAAGCTTTCTTT. Its translation: CSVIRGGVNTEAFF. Complete variable domain (other parts from reference TRBV29-1 and TRBJ1-1): SAVISQKPSRDICQRGTSLTIQCQVDSQVTMMFWYRQQPGQSLTLIATANQGSEATYESGFVIDKFPISRPNLTFSTLTVSNMSPEDSSIYLCSVIRGGVNTEAFFGQGTRLTVV.

The chain couples TRBV30 to TRBJ2-2, with D unclear. CDR1 is GTSNPN and CDR2 is SVGIG in the germline V gene (reference sequence). The length of the CDR3 is 12 residues. V lost 0 bases and J lost 6, with 5 bases in between. The CDR3 nucleotides are TGTGCCTGGAGTGTACTTGCCGGGGAGCTGTTTTTT. It yields the protein CAWSVLAGELFF. The whole variable domain, remainder taken from reference TRBV30 and TRBJ2-2, is SQTIHQWPATLVQPVGSPLSLECTVEGTSNPNLYWYRQAAGRGLQLLFYSVGIGQISSEVPQNLSASRPQDRQFILSSKKLLLSDSGFYLCAWSVLAGELFFGEGSRLTVL.

The rearrangement joins TRBV5-4 to TRBJ2-5; 8 positions match TRBD1. Germline V gives CDR1 SGHNT, CDR2 YYREEE (reference sequence). The ends lost 5 bases at V and 2 bases at J; junction bases unmatched: 2. CDR3 size: 13 residues. In nucleotides, the CDR3 is TGTGCCAGCAGTGGACAGGGACAAGAGACCCAGTACTTC. Translation gives CASSGQGQETQYF.

This CDR3 is CAWAPGGGDEQYF. The CDR3 bases are TGTGCCTGGGCACCAGGAGGGGGCGACGAGCAGTACTTC. This chain links TRBV30 with TRBJ2-5, with a tentative D call TRBD1 (7 bases). The better agreement between TRBJ2-7 and the DNA end casts doubt on the J call. This CDR3 has 13 residues. In germline, CDR1 is GTSNPN, CDR2 SVGIG (reference sequence).

V is TRBV5-6 and J is TRBJ1-2; D gene unclear. The germline gives CDR1 SGHDT, CDR2 YYEEEE. Deletions cut 0 bases from V and 3 bases from J, with 9 bases between. The CDR3 is made up of 14 amino acids. DNA for the CDR3: TGTGCCAGCAGCTTGGCCCGACTCGACTATGGCTACACCTTC. It translates to CASSLARLDYGYTF.

The V and J genes are TRBV9 and TRBJ1-6, with TRBD1 identical over 7 bases. Germline CDR1 reads SGDLS; CDR2 reads YYNGEE. This CDR3 contains 16 residues. J lost 2 bases, V lost 3 bases, and 5 bases had no gene match. Here the CDR3 DNA reads TGTGCCAGCAGCGGAAGACAGGGCCCCTATAATTCACCCCTCCACTTT. It codes for CASSGRQGPYNSPLHF.

The V call is TRBV27, the J call TRBJ1-2, with TRBD1 matching over 7 bases. The CDR3 spans 13 residues. Trimming removed 6 bases from V and 6 bases from J; junction bases left unmatched: 7. Germline CDR1 and CDR2: MNHEY and SMNVEV (reference sequence). CDR3 nucleotides: TGTGCCAGCAGCCCGACAGGGCCGCATGGCTACACCTTC. This encodes CASSPTGPHGYTF.

The rearrangement joins TRBV5-5 to TRBJ2-5, with 7 bases matching TRBD1. Germline CDR1 is SGHKS and CDR2 is YYEKEE (reference sequence). This CDR3 has 13 residues. V trimming: 4 bases; J trimming: 1 base; junction bases outside the gene matches: 1. CDR3 nucleotide sequence: TGTGCCAGCAGCAGGGACAGCCAAGAGACCCAGTACTTC. As protein: CASSRDSQETQYF.